These 32 T cell receptor beta chains were all obtained from the same sample, sequenced in a study of T cells after yellow fever vaccination. MiXCR was run by TCRdb on the 5' RACE reads, yielding one entry per CDR3 protein. Of 450,000 to 550,000 distinct CDR3 sequences listed, about 19% were seen once; the top ten hold about 13%. Sample: PBMCs, taken 15 days after the yellow fever booster vaccination. These receptors all come from a man aged 30-40 years who received the YFV17D yellow fever vaccine.

This clonotype occurred a few times. The rearrangement links TRBV25-1 to TRBJ2-5; 7 positions match TRBD1. The germline gives CDR1 MGHDK, CDR2 SYGVNS. The V segment lost 9 bases and the J segment 3 bases; nucleotides outside the gene matches: 10. The CDR3 is 14 residues long. For the CDR3, the DNA is TGTGCCAGAAGGGGTACAGGGGCGAAAGAGACCCAGTACTTC. Amino acid sequence: CARRGTGAKETQYF.

This clonotype was observed a few times. The chain couples TRBV5-6 to TRBJ1-2; D might be TRBD1 (5 bases). With 5 bases removed from V and 4 bases from J, the gap between germline ends came to 18 bases. CDR3 length: 15 residues. Germline V CDR1 and CDR2: SGHDT, YYEEEE. CDR3 DNA: TGTGCCAGCAGGGATGACAGTTGGGCGAGCTATGGCTACACCTTC. Its protein product is CASRDDSWASYGYTF.

This chain links TRBV7-9 with TRBJ2-5, with 8 bases that match TRBD1. This CDR3 has 15 amino acids. CDR1 SEHNR and CDR2 FQNEAQ come from the germline V gene (reference sequence). The ends lost 3 bases at V and 1 base at J; junction bases unmatched: 4. CDR3 loop: CASSLQGATQETQYF. The CDR3 DNA sequence: TGTGCCAGCAGCTTGCAGGGGGCCACCCAAGAGACCCAGTACTTC. Looking up the rest from reference TRBV7-9 and TRBJ2-5 gives the full variable domain: DTGVSQNPRHKITKRGQNVTFRCDPISEHNRLYWYRQTLGQGPEFLTYFQNEAQLEKSRLLSDRFSAERPKGSFSTLEIQRTEQGDSAMYLCASSLQGATQETQYFGPGTRLLVL.

The chain combines TRBV6-5 with TRBJ2-3; TRBD1 agrees at 7 bases. V shed 2 bases, J shed 5 bases, and the junction held 4 bases outside the gene matches. The CDR3 covers 14 residues. Germline CDR1 reads MNHEY; CDR2 reads SVGAGI. This chain's CDR3 is CASSYLSGGDTQYF. The CDR3 coding sequence is TGTGCCAGCAGTTACCTTTCAGGGGGAGATACGCAGTATTTT.

This rearrangement joins TRBV20-1 to TRBJ2-2, with TRBD2 matching 10 bases. CDR1 is DFQATT and CDR2 is SNEGSKA in the germline V gene (reference sequence). This CDR3 is built from 15 residues. CDR3 DNA sequence: TGCAGCGCAAGCGGGAGGGGAGCCAACACCGGGGAGCTGTTTTTT. Translating it yields CSASGRGANTGELFF.

The rearrangement uses TRBV29-1 and TRBJ2-2, with 7 positions matching TRBD1. CDR1 is SQVTM, CDR2 ANQGSEA, per germline. The CDR3 has 14 residues. J was trimmed by 6 bases and V by 4 bases; bases with no gene match: 8. CDR3 region: CSVGQGGFAGELFF. In DNA, the CDR3 is TGCAGCGTTGGACAGGGCGGTTTTGCCGGGGAGCTGTTTTTT.

In DNA, the CDR3 is TGTGCCATCAGCGGGGGGAGCGTAGGGACAGATACGCAGTATTTT. Its translation is CAISGGSVGTDTQYF. The rearrangement links TRBV10-3 to TRBJ2-3, with TRBD2 matching 7 bases. The ends lost 6 bases at V and 3 bases at J; junction bases unmatched: 9. Germline CDR1 is ENHRY and CDR2 is SYGVKD. The CDR3 is 15 amino acids.

The chain uses TRBV6-9 and TRBJ2-5, with no clear D. CDR1 and CDR2 from the germline V gene are MNHGY and SVAAGI. Trimming cost V 9 bases and J 1 base, with 12 bases left between them. The CDR3 extends over 13 amino acids. DNA of the CDR3: TGTGCCAGGGAGTCAGTGGGCCAAGAGACCCAGTACTTC. The encoded protein is CARESVGQETQYF.

This clonotype has a count of ten or more. The J gene is TRBJ2-7, the V gene TRBV7-2; D uncertain. This CDR3 region has 12 residues. V was pared by 6 bases and J by 2 bases, with 8 bases between. Germline-derived CDR1 and CDR2 are SGHTA and FQGNSA. The CDR3 bases are TGTGCCAGCAGTCCCTCTCCCTACGAGCAGTACTTC. It codes for CASSPSPYEQYF.

The J gene is TRBJ2-2, the V gene TRBV28; 10 nucleotides align to TRBD2. Trimming removed 6 bases from V and 1 base from J; junction bases left unmatched: 8. The CDR3 extends over 17 amino acids. Germline CDR1 and CDR2: MDHEN and SYDVKM. The CDR3 sequence is CASSSAGTSENTGELFF. CDR3 sequence (DNA): TGTGCCAGCAGCTCCGCCGGGACTAGCGAGAACACCGGGGAGCTGTTTTTT. Drawing the rest from reference TRBV28 and TRBJ2-2, the complete variable domain is DVKVTQSSRYLVKRTGEKVFLECVQDMDHENMFWYRQDPGLGLRLIYFSYDVKMKEKGDIPEGYSVSREKKERFSLILESASTNQTSMYLCASSSAGTSENTGELFFGEGSRLTVL.

This chain uses TRBV20-1 with TRBJ1-6; tentative D call: TRBD1 (6 bases). The CDR3 sequence is 15 residues long. CDR1 is DFQATT, CDR2 SNEGSKA, per germline (reference sequence). The V end lost 3 bases, the J end lost 0 bases, and 9 bases lay between the germline ends. CDR3 sequence: CSASQGISYNSPLHF. In nucleotides, the CDR3 is TGCAGTGCTAGTCAGGGGATCTCCTATAATTCACCCCTCCACTTT.

This clonotype was seen more than once but under ten times. The CDR3 loop is CAIAEGGGRGTQYF. For the CDR3, the DNA is TGTGCCATCGCCGAAGGAGGCGGCAGGGGAACCCAGTACTTC. This sequence joins TRBV10-3 and TRBJ2-5, with D maybe TRBD1 (6 bases). Per the germline V gene, CDR1 is ENHRY and CDR2 is SYGVKD. Trimming took 8 bases from V and 8 from J, leaving 21 bases between them. The CDR3 runs 14 residues.

CDR3 nucleotides: TGTGCCAGCATTGAGTACAATGAGCAGTTCTTC. This gives the protein CASIEYNEQFF. The V call is TRBV12-3 or TRBV12-4, the J call TRBJ2-1; no reliable D call. V was clipped by 7 bases and J by 4 bases, with 5 bases between them. The CDR3 consists of 11 residues.

In its sample, this clonotype was seen a few times. The chain carries TRBV4-1 and TRBJ2-1; 10 bases fit TRBD2. This CDR3 has 18 residues. With 5 bases clipped from V and 4 bases from J, the junction kept 14 bases outside the gene matches. Germline loops: CDR1 MGHRA, CDR2 YSYEKL. CDR3 bases: TGCGCCAGCAGCGCCGGCGGGGCTAGCGGGGGCCTTTACAATGAGCAGTTCTTC. Encoded protein: CASSAGGASGGLYNEQFF.

The chain carries TRBV12-3 or TRBV12-4 and TRBJ2-5, with TRBD1 matching over 11 bases. V lost 7 bases and J lost 4; bases outside the gene matches: 8. The CDR3 loop spans 15 amino acids. CDR3 bases: TGTGCCAGCACTCGCGGGACAGGGGGTCGAGAGACCCAGTACTTC. Translated: CASTRGTGGRETQYF.

This clonotype was seen only a few times. The J gene is TRBJ2-2, the V gene TRBV20-1, with a weak D call TRBD2 (5 bases). From germline, CDR1 is DFQATT and CDR2 SNEGSKA (reference sequence). CDR3 size: 13 residues. V lost 7 bases to trimming and J lost 2 bases, with 11 bases between them. This chain's CDR3 is CSGQRDNTGELFF. The CDR3 DNA sequence: TGCAGTGGGCAGAGGGATAACACCGGGGAGCTGTTTTTT.

This chain connects TRBV7-9 to TRBJ2-7; maybe TRBD2 (6 bases). Germline-derived CDR1 and CDR2 are SEHNR and FQNEAQ (reference sequence). This CDR3 is 12 amino acids long. Between the trimmed V and J ends, which lost 1 base and 12 bases, there was a span of 13 bases. The CDR3 sequence: CASSLVLADLYF. CDR3 bases: TGTGCCAGCAGCTTAGTACTAGCTGATCTGTACTTC.

This clonotype has a handful of counts. The genes are TRBV7-6 and TRBJ2-7, with D perhaps TRBD2 (5 bases). This CDR3 has 14 residues. Germline CDR1 reads SGHVS; CDR2 reads FNYEAQ. V lost 5 bases and J 3 bases, leaving 14 bases between the germline ends. The CDR3 reads CASSLLVGSYEQYF. The CDR3 coding sequence is TGTGCCAGCAGCCTACTGGTGGGGAGCTACGAGCAGTACTTC.

This clonotype was observed a single time. The V gene is TRBV23-1, the J gene TRBJ2-1, with D perhaps TRBD2 (5 bases). TRBV23-1 is filed as an ORF, its function uncertain. V was cut by 8 bases and J by 14 bases, with 13 bases left in between. The CDR3 runs to 10 residues. The CDR3 DNA is TGCGCCAGCGGACTGGATTGGGAGTTCTTC. It is translated as CASGLDWEFF.

The CDR3 bases are TGTGCCAGCAGCTCTCGGGGTCTAATCGGCTACGAGCAGTACTTC. It is translated as CASSSRGLIGYEQYF. The chain joins TRBV5-6 to TRBJ2-7; D possibly corresponds to TRBD2 (5 bases). The V gene lost 3 bases and the J gene lost 3 bases, with 16 bases spanning the gap. The germline V gene has CDR1 SGHDT and CDR2 YYEEEE. The CDR3 has 15 amino acids. The full variable domain, in which reference TRBV5-6 and TRBJ2-7 provide the parts outside the CDR3, is DAGVTQSPTHLIKTRGQQVTLRCSPKSGHDTVSWYQQALGQGPQFIFQYYEEEERQRGNFPDRFSGHQFPNYSSELNVNALLLGDSALYLCASSSRGLIGYEQYFGPGTRLTVT.

The CDR3 sequence: CSAITGGKTYEQYF. The CDR3 DNA sequence: TGCAGTGCCATTACAGGGGGTAAAACCTACGAGCAGTACTTC. The gene calls are TRBV20-1 and TRBJ2-7; 8 bases agree with TRBD1. Germline V gene data show CDR1 as DFQATT and CDR2 as SNEGSKA (reference sequence). This CDR3 contains 14 residues. J was trimmed by 2 bases and V by 6 bases; bases with no gene match: 9.

V gene TRBV6-2 or TRBV6-3 combines with J gene TRBJ1-4; TRBD1 is a possible D gene (5 bases). There are 16 residues in the CDR3. Trimming shortened V by 2 bases and J by 6 bases, and 16 bases separated the two germline ends. Germline loops: CDR1 MNHEY, CDR2 SVGEGT. CDR3 protein: CASSYTHARGDEKLFF. The DNA of the CDR3 is TGTGCCAGCAGTTACACTCACGCGCGGGGCGATGAAAAACTGTTTTTT.

This clonotype has only a few counts. The chain carries TRBV7-2 and TRBJ2-5; 9 bases line up with TRBD1. The CDR3 runs 11 residues. From germline, CDR1 is SGHTA and CDR2 FQGNSA. V gave up 3 bases and J gave up 14 bases; unmatched junction bases: 4. CDR3 loop: CASSLGTGPYF. The CDR3 DNA sequence: TGTGCCAGCAGCTTGGGGACAGGGCCTTACTTC.

This clonotype was seen more than once but under ten times. J is TRBJ2-2 and V is TRBV5-5, with a tentative D call TRBD1 (6 bases). The germline gives CDR1 SGHKS, CDR2 YYEKEE (reference sequence). Between the trimmed V and J ends, which lost 4 bases and 3 bases, there was a span of 16 bases. The CDR3 extends over 16 amino acids. This CDR3 reads CASSPAGGPYTGELFF. The DNA of the CDR3 is TGTGCCAGCAGCCCCGCTGGGGGCCCGTACACCGGGGAGCTGTTTTTT.

This clonotype has more than one count but fewer than ten. V and J are TRBV7-2 and TRBJ2-7, with D possibly being TRBD2 (5 bases). The germline gives CDR1 SGHTA, CDR2 FQGNSA. This CDR3 comprises 14 residues. V was pared by 0 bases and J by 2 bases, with 8 bases between. In DNA form, the CDR3 reads TGTGCCAGCAGCTTAGCGGAGGTACCCTACGAGCAGTACTTC. It specifies CASSLAEVPYEQYF.

The chain carries TRBV14 and TRBJ2-1; the match to TRBD1 covers 7 bases. Germline CDR1 SGHDN, CDR2 FVKESK. J was trimmed by 0 bases and V by 1 base; bases with no gene match: 15. The CDR3 totals 20 residues. CDR3: CASSQVTGTAQLSSYNEQFF. The CDR3 region has the DNA TGTGCCAGCAGCCAAGTCACTGGGACAGCACAGCTTAGCTCCTACAATGAGCAGTTCTTC.

In its sample, this clonotype was seen a few times. The chain couples TRBV20-1 to TRBJ1-2; unclear D gene. The CDR3 is 12 amino acids. The germline gives CDR1 DFQATT, CDR2 SNEGSKA (reference sequence). Trimming left V 1 base short and J 5 bases short, with 8 bases between. The CDR3: CSARAELYGYTF. In DNA, the CDR3 is TGCAGTGCTAGAGCGGAACTTTATGGCTACACCTTC.

Only a few counts were recorded for this clonotype. The chain carries TRBV29-1 and TRBJ2-5, with TRBD2 as a possible D gene (8 bases). This CDR3 contains 14 residues. The germline V and J ends were trimmed by 6 bases and 4 bases, with 18 bases remaining between them. CDR1 is SQVTM, CDR2 ANQGSEA, per germline. CDR3 sequence (DNA): TGCAGCGTCGGGAGGGGACAGTTATTAGAGACCCAGTACTTC. Its protein is CSVGRGQLLETQYF. The full variable domain, with the rest looked up from reference TRBV29-1 and TRBJ2-5, is SAVISQKPSRDICQRGTSLTIQCQVDSQVTMMFWYRQQPGQSLTLIATANQGSEATYESGFVIDKFPISRPNLTFSTLTVSNMSPEDSSIYLCSVGRGQLLETQYFGPGTRLLVL.

This clonotype was detected a few times. The chain links TRBV7-2 to TRBJ2-1; no firm D call. Trimming left V 2 bases short and J 9 bases short, with 14 bases between. CDR1 and CDR2 (germline): SGHTA, FQGNSA. CDR3 length: 14 amino acids. The CDR3 sequence: CASSLSGPSGEQFF. CDR3 nucleotides: TGTGCCAGCAGCTTAAGTGGGCCGAGTGGTGAGCAGTTCTTC.

This clonotype has just a few counts. The rearrangement links TRBV12-3 or TRBV12-4 to TRBJ2-7; TRBD2 aligns across 7 bases. V lost 1 base and J lost 3; bases outside the gene matches: 3. The CDR3 runs 14 residues. CDR3 region: CASSLELAFYEQYF. The CDR3 nucleotides are TGTGCCAGCAGTTTAGAACTAGCGTTCTACGAGCAGTACTTC.

In its sample, this clonotype was seen a few times. The gene calls are TRBV29-1 and TRBJ2-3; D unclear. The germline gives CDR1 SQVTM, CDR2 ANQGSEA. The CDR3 spans 13 residues. V shed 8 bases and J shed 4 bases, with 16 bases lying between them. CDR3 protein: CSSSEFQADTQYF. Here the CDR3 DNA reads TGCAGCTCCTCGGAGTTCCAAGCAGATACGCAGTATTTT.

This chain connects TRBV12-5 to TRBJ2-1; the D is unclear. There are 14 residues in the CDR3. Germline CDR1 is LGHNT and CDR2 is FRNRAP. V was clipped by 5 bases and J by 0 bases, with 8 bases between them. The CDR3 sequence is CASGAVSSYNEQFF. DNA for the CDR3: TGTGCTAGTGGTGCGGTCAGCTCCTACAATGAGCAGTTCTTC.